Below, 21 T cell receptor beta chains from the same sample are listed, as sequenced in a study of blood T cell repertoires in COVID-19. Libraries were prepared by immunoSEQ multiplex PCR; TCRdb keeps only in-frame clonotypes and omits some of them. The data contain nearly 350,000 clones, over 70% of them singletons. Sequenced material: peripheral blood. All receptors come from a man under 40 with active or convalescent COVID-19.

The chain combines TRBV4-3 with TRBJ2-1; possible D gene TRBD1, 6 bases. The CDR3 totals 16 residues. Per germline, CDR1 LGHNA and CDR2 YSLEER. Trimming shortened V by 3 bases and J by 0 bases, and 12 bases separated the two germline ends. DNA for the CDR3: TGCGCCAGCAGCCATTATCAGGGGAGCTCCTACAATGAGCAGTTCTTC. Encoded protein: CASSHYQGSSYNEQFF.

The chain links TRBV5-4 to TRBJ1-6; no firm D call. CDR1 is SGHNT and CDR2 is YYREEE in the germline V gene (reference sequence). This CDR3 region has 13 residues. V lost 4 bases and J 6 bases, leaving 8 bases between the germline ends. The CDR3 here is CASSVDGNSPLHF. CDR3 in DNA: TGTGCCAGCAGCGTGGACGGTAATTCACCCCTCCACTTT.

The chain carries TRBV24-1 and TRBJ2-1, with D maybe TRBD1 (7 bases). Trimming took 11 bases from V and 2 from J, leaving 12 bases between them. Germline lookup yields CDR1 KGHDR and CDR2 SFDVKD. This CDR3 spans 13 amino acids. CDR3 loop: CAIGGGAYNEQFF. DNA for the CDR3: TGTGCCATCGGAGGGGGCGCCTACAATGAGCAGTTCTTC.

The CDR3 bases are TGTGCCAGCAGTCCCTTCTCGGATCAGCCCCAGCATTTT. Its protein is CASSPFSDQPQHF. This chain links TRBV28 with TRBJ1-5; D gene uncertain. Germline CDR1 reads MDHEN; CDR2 reads SYDVKM. V shed 5 bases and J shed 5 bases, with 10 bases lying between them. CDR3 size: 13 residues.

This clone was seen a few times. This chain links TRBV4-1 with TRBJ2-7, with D unresolved. Germline loops: CDR1 MGHRA, CDR2 YSYEKL. V shed 0 bases and J shed 2 bases, with 11 bases lying between them. CDR3 length equals 15 residues. The CDR3: CASSQDETYPYEQYF. CDR3 DNA sequence: TGCGCCAGCAGCCAAGATGAAACCTACCCCTACGAGCAGTACTTC.

As regards this clone: Other DNA sequences in the same sample also yield this CDR3. The J gene is TRBJ2-1, the V gene TRBV24-1, with TRBD2 matching over 10 bases. This CDR3 has 16 residues. V gave up 4 bases and J gave up 1 base; unmatched junction bases: 3. Looked up from germline, CDR1 is KGHDR and CDR2 is SFDVKD. In DNA, the CDR3 is TGTGCCACCAGTGACTTAGCGGGAGGTTCCTACAATGAGCAGTTCTTC. Protein: CATSDLAGGSYNEQFF.

CDR3 loop: CASSQDAGNPFF. CDR3 DNA sequence: TGCGCCAGCAGCCAAGATGCCGGGAATCCTTTCTTT. This chain links TRBV4-3 with TRBJ1-1; D remains ambiguous. The ends were cut back, 0 bases at V and 12 bases at J, with 11 bases in the middle. Germline CDR1 LGHNA, CDR2 YSLEER. The CDR3 consists of 12 residues.

This CDR3 is CASSSTEKGRTEAFF. CDR3 sequence (DNA): TGCGCCAGCAGCTCAACAGAGAAGGGGAGGACTGAAGCTTTCTTT. V usage is TRBV5-1 and J usage is TRBJ1-1, with D perhaps TRBD1 (5 bases). CDR3 length equals 15 residues. The germline V gene encodes CDR1 SGHRS and CDR2 YFSETQ. V lost 3 bases to trimming and J lost 5 bases, with 17 bases between them.

The chain is built from TRBV7-2 and TRBJ1-1, with TRBD1 as a possible D gene (5 bases). V lost 5 bases and J lost 3, with 16 bases in between. Germline loops: CDR1 SGHTA, CDR2 FQGNSA. The CDR3 consists of 15 residues. The CDR3 protein is CASSVEGWRHTEAFF. In DNA form, the CDR3 reads TGTGCCAGCAGCGTGGAGGGGTGGCGGCACACTGAAGCTTTCTTT.

The chain combines TRBV10-3 with TRBJ2-1, with 9 bases aligning to TRBD2. Germline lookup yields CDR1 ENHRY and CDR2 SYGVKD. The V gene end was trimmed by 4 bases and the J gene end by 6 bases; junction bases not matched to a gene: 13. There are 17 residues in the CDR3. CDR3 sequence reads: CAISVGVAGGSLNEQFF. In nucleotides, the CDR3 is TGTGCCATCAGTGTGGGGGTCGCGGGAGGGAGCCTCAATGAGCAGTTCTTC.

J is TRBJ1-6 and V is TRBV6-1, with D perhaps TRBD1 (5 bases). V was pared by 2 bases and J by 6 bases, with 11 bases between. Germline CDR1 and CDR2: MNHNS and SASEGT. The CDR3 contains 15 residues. The CDR3 sequence: CASSEFGGGNSPLHF. CDR3 in DNA: TGTGCCAGCAGTGAATTCGGGGGAGGTAATTCACCCCTCCACTTT.

The V and J genes are TRBV4-2 and TRBJ2-3; 10 nucleotides line up with TRBD2. The V and J ends lost 8 bases and 2 bases, in that order; junction bases with no gene match: 7. The CDR3 runs 15 residues. Germline CDR1 is LGHNA and CDR2 is YNFKEQ. As DNA, the CDR3 is TGTGCCAGCGGCGCTAGCGGGGGCCCCACAGATACGCAGTATTTT. Its translation: CASGASGGPTDTQYF.

The chain uses TRBV11-2 and TRBJ2-5, with 7 positions matching TRBD2. Germline CDR1 and CDR2: SGHAT and FQNNGV. CDR3 size: 14 residues. J was trimmed by 5 bases and V by 0 bases; bases with no gene match: 3. The CDR3 spells CASSLERGEETQYF. The CDR3 bases are TGTGCCAGCAGCTTAGAACGGGGGGAGGAGACCCAGTACTTC.

This clone was recorded only once. The J gene is TRBJ2-1, the V gene TRBV7-9; 8 bases map to TRBD2. Germline V gene sequence: CDR1 SEHNR, CDR2 FQNEAQ (reference sequence). CDR3 length equals 15 residues. V shed 5 bases and J 12 bases; nucleotides not matched to a gene: 15. The CDR3: CASSQLAAPRVVQFF. The CDR3 coding sequence is TGTGCCAGCAGCCAACTAGCGGCGCCCCGGGTGGTGCAGTTCTTC.

This rearrangement joins TRBV11-3 to TRBJ2-1; 8 bases are a match to TRBD2. CDR3 length: 15 amino acids. V lost 7 bases to trimming and J lost 0 bases; unmatched junction nucleotides: 5. Germline V gives CDR1 SGHNT, CDR2 YENEEA. The DNA of the CDR3 is TGTGCCAGCACGGGCGGGGGGAGCTCCTACAATGAGCAGTTCTTC. Protein product: CASTGGGSSYNEQFF.

The chain uses TRBV15 and TRBJ1-3; D unclear. Trimming left V 5 bases short and J 0 bases short, with 11 bases between. Germline lookup yields CDR1 LNHNV and CDR2 YYDKDF (reference sequence). The CDR3 runs to 15 residues. The CDR3 sequence is CATSGRVSSGNTIYF. The CDR3 coding sequence is TGTGCCACCAGCGGCCGGGTGTCCTCTGGAAACACCATATATTTT.

V is TRBV2 and J is TRBJ2-3, with 7 bases fitting TRBD2. CDR1 is SNHLY and CDR2 is FYNNEI in the germline V gene. The CDR3 is made up of 16 amino acids. V shed 0 bases, J shed 3 bases, and the junction held 6 bases outside the gene matches. The CDR3 region has the DNA TGTGCCAGCAGTGAAGCCTGGAGGGGAGGGACAGATACGCAGTATTTT. Its protein product is CASSEAWRGGTDTQYF.

V usage is TRBV2 and J usage is TRBJ2-7, with 7 bases that match TRBD2. The CDR3 is made up of 13 amino acids. Looked up from germline, CDR1 is SNHLY and CDR2 is FYNNEI. V lost 5 bases and J lost 3; bases outside the gene matches: 4. CDR3: CASSRRENYEQYF. CDR3 in DNA: TGTGCCAGCAGTCGGCGGGAGAACTACGAGCAGTACTTC.

Written as DNA, the CDR3 is TGTGCCAGCAGCTTAGCGGGGGGGGAATACGAGCAGTACTTC. Residues: CASSLAGGEYEQYF. V gene TRBV7-2 combines with J gene TRBJ2-7; 7 bases match TRBD2. This CDR3 is 14 amino acids long. CDR1 and CDR2 (germline): SGHTA, FQGNSA. Trimming removed 0 bases from V and 4 bases from J; junction bases left unmatched: 3. Together with reference TRBV7-2 and TRBJ2-7, the CDR3 gives the full variable domain: GAGVSQSPSNKVTEKGKDVELRCDPISGHTALYWYRQSLGQGLEFLIYFQGNSAPDKSGLPSDRFSAERTGGSVSTLTIQRTQQEDSAVYLCASSLAGGEYEQYFGPGTRLTVT.

The rearrangement links TRBV30 to TRBJ2-1; 8 bases map to TRBD2. V gave up 4 bases and J gave up 9 bases; unmatched junction bases: 17. This CDR3 has 16 amino acids. CDR1 and CDR2 (germline): GTSNPN, SVGIG (reference sequence). The CDR3 here is CAWTSWAGGQSGEQFF. The CDR3 coding sequence is TGTGCCTGGACCAGTTGGGCGGGGGGCCAAAGTGGTGAGCAGTTCTTC.

The chain links TRBV6-5 to TRBJ2-7; 10 bases are a match to TRBD1. With 5 bases clipped from V and 3 bases from J, the junction kept 1 base outside the gene matches. CDR3 length: 13 amino acids. Germline V gene data show CDR1 as MNHEY and CDR2 as SVGAGI. DNA for the CDR3: TGTGCCAGCAGTAGGGACAGGGGCTACGAGCAGTACTTC. This translates into CASSRDRGYEQYF.